A selection of T cell receptor beta chains follows, all from one sample in a study of T cells in Graves' hyperthyroidism and ophthalmopathy. TCRdb reprocessed the multiplex PCR reads via MiXCR and lists one record per CDR3 protein. The data show about 270,000 distinct CDR3 sequences, 22% seen once. The specimen sequenced was blood. All receptors derive from a man aged 25-45 years with Graves' ophthalmopathy. Each CDR3 is given with its conserved first and last residue. Each record gives: J gene, V gene, clone size, D gene, CDR3 DNA, CDR3 protein. The D gene is left open where the match is weak. Clone sizes are given selectively: once, few, many, or a class where the clone is expanded.

J gene: TRBJ1-2; V gene: TRBV4-2; clone size: many; D gene: NA; CDR3 DNA: TGTGCCAGCAGCCAAGTAACCATATTGGGGGCCTATGGCTACACCTTC; CDR3 protein: CASSQVTILGAYGYTF
J gene: TRBJ2-2; V gene: TRBV28; clone size: once; D gene: NA; CDR3 DNA: TGTGCCATCCTATCCGGGGCAGGGGACACCGGGGAGCTGTTTTTT; CDR3 protein: CAILSGAGDTGELFF
J gene: TRBJ2-2; V gene: TRBV7-8; clone size: NA; D gene: TRBD1; CDR3 DNA: TGTGCCAGCAGCTTTTACGGACAGGGTGCCGGGGAGCTGTTTTTT; CDR3 protein: CASSFYGQGAGELFF
J gene: TRBJ2-1; V gene: TRBV30; clone size: many; D gene: NA; CDR3 DNA: TGTGCCTGGAGTCCCCGTGACTCGCAGTTCTTC; CDR3 protein: CAWSPRDSQFF
J gene: TRBJ2-5; V gene: TRBV3-1; clone size: many; D gene: TRBD2; CDR3 DNA: TGTGCCAGCAGCCAAGCCGGGAGGAGTCGAGAGACCCAGTACTTC; CDR3 protein: CASSQAGRSRETQYF
J gene: TRBJ2-2; V gene: TRBV30; clone size: many; D gene: NA; CDR3 DNA: TGTGCCTGGAGTGTAAACCCAAACACCGGGGAGCTGTTTTTT; CDR3 protein: CAWSVNPNTGELFF
J gene: TRBJ2-7; V gene: TRBV4-1; clone size: few; D gene: TRBD1; CDR3 DNA: TGCGCCAGCAGCCACCACCCGGGACAGAATAGCTACGAGCAGTACTTC; CDR3 protein: CASSHHPGQNSYEQYF
J gene: TRBJ2-7; V gene: TRBV20-1; clone size: NA; D gene: TRBD2; CDR3 DNA: TGCAGTGCTAGGGATAGCGGTTCTAGCGGGTCCTACGAGCAGTACTTC; CDR3 protein: CSARDSGSSGSYEQYF
J gene: TRBJ1-1; V gene: TRBV5-1; clone size: few; D gene: NA; CDR3 DNA: TGCGCCAGCAGCCCCCCGGGACGCTTTTATGACACTGAAGCTTTCTTT; CDR3 protein: CASSPPGRFYDTEAFF
J gene: TRBJ2-2; V gene: TRBV7-9; clone size: NA; D gene: NA; CDR3 DNA: TGTGCCAGCAGCACCCAACGACAGCGCAACACCGGGGAGCTGTTTTTT; CDR3 protein: CASSTQRQRNTGELFF
J gene: TRBJ1-2; V gene: TRBV30; clone size: many; D gene: NA; CDR3 DNA: TGTGCCTCCCCGACGACAGGACACGGCTACACCTTC; CDR3 protein: CASPTTGHGYTF
J gene: TRBJ2-5; V gene: TRBV3-1; clone size: NA; D gene: NA; CDR3 DNA: TGTGCCAGCAGCCCGGGGGCGGGAGCGACGGAGACCCAGTACTTC; CDR3 protein: CASSPGAGATETQYF
J gene: TRBJ2-3; V gene: TRBV20-1; clone size: few; D gene: NA; CDR3 DNA: TGCAGTGCTAGAACTAGGGGAGGCACAGATACGCAGTATTTT; CDR3 protein: CSARTRGGTDTQYF
J gene: TRBJ2-1; V gene: TRBV13; clone size: once; D gene: TRBD2; CDR3 DNA: TGTGCCAGCAGCCGTCGGGAGGCGACCTACAATGAGCAGTTCTTC; CDR3 protein: CASSRREATYNEQFF
J gene: TRBJ2-7; V gene: TRBV27; clone size: few; D gene: TRBD2; CDR3 DNA: TGTGCCAGCAGTTTTAGGATGGGTAGCGGGAGGCCCTACGAGCAGTACTTC; CDR3 protein: CASSFRMGSGRPYEQYF
J gene: TRBJ2-5; V gene: TRBV29-1; clone size: NA; D gene: NA; CDR3 DNA: TGCAGCGTTGAAGAATCTCCAGAGACCCAGTACTTC; CDR3 protein: CSVEESPETQYF
J gene: TRBJ2-1; V gene: TRBV10-3; clone size: NA; D gene: NA; CDR3 DNA: TGTGCCATCAGTTCTAGCGAGAGCTCCTACAATGAGCAGTTCTTC; CDR3 protein: CAISSSESSYNEQFF
J gene: TRBJ2-3; V gene: TRBV9; clone size: few; D gene: NA; CDR3 DNA: TGTGCCAGCAGCGCCGACAGCACAGATACGCAGTATTTT; CDR3 protein: CASSADSTDTQYF
J gene: TRBJ2-7; V gene: TRBV20-1; clone size: many; D gene: TRBD1; CDR3 DNA: TGCAGTGCTAGAGCCCTAGGACAGGGTCCCTCCTACGAGCAGTACTTC; CDR3 protein: CSARALGQGPSYEQYF
J gene: TRBJ1-5; V gene: TRBV20-1; clone size: NA; D gene: NA; CDR3 DNA: TGCAGTGCTAGAGATGCGGCAGGGACCGCCAATCAGCCCCAGCATTTT; CDR3 protein: CSARDAAGTANQPQHF
J gene: TRBJ2-2; V gene: TRBV7-8; clone size: many; D gene: NA; CDR3 DNA: TGTGCCAGCAGCTTAGCAGGAGGGGTCACCGGGGAGCTGTTTTTT; CDR3 protein: CASSLAGGVTGELFF
J gene: TRBJ2-1; V gene: TRBV30; clone size: many; D gene: TRBD2; CDR3 DNA: TGTGCCTGGAGACTAGCGGGAGCCGAGCAGTTCTTC; CDR3 protein: CAWRLAGAEQFF
J gene: TRBJ2-7; V gene: TRBV5-1; clone size: NA; D gene: NA; CDR3 DNA: TGCGCCAGCAGCCGGGCGAGTAGCCTATCCTACGAGCAGTACTTC; CDR3 protein: CASSRASSLSYEQYF
J gene: TRBJ1-1; V gene: TRBV29-1; clone size: NA; D gene: NA; CDR3 DNA: TGCAGCGTTGGGGGGGGGAGGAACACTGAAGCTTTCTTT; CDR3 protein: CSVGGGRNTEAFF
J gene: TRBJ2-2; V gene: TRBV18; clone size: few; D gene: TRBD2; CDR3 DNA: TGTGCCAGCTCACCAGTTGGGCAAGCGGGAGTTGCCGGGGAGCTGTTTTTT; CDR3 protein: CASSPVGQAGVAGELFF
J gene: TRBJ2-6; V gene: TRBV9; clone size: NA; D gene: NA; CDR3 DNA: TGTGCCAGCAGCTCCCGGAGAGTCTCTGGGGCCAACGTCCTGACTTTC; CDR3 protein: CASSSRRVSGANVLTF
J gene: TRBJ1-1; V gene: TRBV30; clone size: few; D gene: TRBD1; CDR3 DNA: TGTGCCTGGAGTGTACCAGACAGGGGTAACACTGAAGCTTTCTTT; CDR3 protein: CAWSVPDRGNTEAFF
J gene: TRBJ2-7; V gene: TRBV6-1; clone size: many; D gene: TRBD1; CDR3 DNA: TGTGCCAGCAGAACCTCCGAGACAGGGCACGAGCAGTACTTC; CDR3 protein: CASRTSETGHEQYF
J gene: TRBJ1-4; V gene: TRBV20-1; clone size: NA; D gene: NA; CDR3 DNA: TGCAGTGCTCTCCCAGACGTTGCAACTAATGAAAAACTGTTTTTT; CDR3 protein: CSALPDVATNEKLFF
J gene: TRBJ2-3; V gene: TRBV15; clone size: NA; D gene: TRBD1; CDR3 DNA: TGTGCCACCAGCAGAGTAGGGACAGGGGTGGAAGATACGCAGTATTTT; CDR3 protein: CATSRVGTGVEDTQYF
J gene: TRBJ2-5; V gene: TRBV12-3/TRBV12-4; clone size: few; D gene: NA; CDR3 DNA: TGTGCCAGCAGGGAAGGGGGAGTGGGTGGAGAGACCCAGTACTTC; CDR3 protein: CASREGGVGGETQYF
J gene: TRBJ1-1; V gene: TRBV7-9; clone size: NA; D gene: NA; CDR3 DNA: TGTGCCAGCAGCCCGAGCCCCCCGGGGCGGACTGAAGCTTTCTTT; CDR3 protein: CASSPSPPGRTEAFF
J gene: TRBJ2-2; V gene: TRBV3-1; clone size: few; D gene: NA; CDR3 DNA: TGTGCCAGCAGCCTATATACCGGAGGGCCGGGGACCGGGGAGCTGTTTTTT; CDR3 protein: CASSLYTGGPGTGELFF